The clone carrying this T cell receptor beta chain was counted at least ten times. Its target is unknown. These data originate in a study of response to subunit inactivated influenza vaccine. Germline loops: CDR1 MNHNS, CDR2 SASEGT. Trimming removed 6 bases from V and 5 bases from J, with 16 bases in between. The CDR3 consists of 14 residues. Via MiXCR, TCRdb re-called the RT-PCR reads, giving one row per CDR3 protein. The profile shows 430,000 or so distinct CDR3 sequences, approximately 11% of them singletons. Study outcomes and limitations: The study's authors posited that every seasonal influenza vaccination enlists few new T cells.

The sequence came from a man aged 45-60 years who received an inactivated influenza vaccine. Source: PBMCs from blood, taken 35 to 45 days after vaccination. The V gene is TRBV6-1, the J gene TRBJ2-5; D possibly corresponds to TRBD2 (5 bases). CDR3 sequence reads: CASSQRRGLETQYF. The CDR3 DNA follows: TGTGCCAGCAGCCAACGACGGGGTTTGGAGACCCAGTACTTC.